The source of this T cell receptor (beta chain) is a study of blood T cell repertoires in COVID-19. Study overall: Samples came from the United States, Italy and Spain, spanning acute and convalescent COVID-19. From T cells, B-cell-depleted T cells, or PBMCs came the material, which was cDNA or gDNA.

Per the original methods: Counts of nucleated cells, estimated from reference gene primer amplification, were obtained. Profiled with immunoSEQ multiplex PCR; TCRdb holds only in-frame clones, not every one. The DNA was the basis for D and trimming; V, J and clone size are from that table. The sample contains about 69,000 clones, less than 95% of which appear only once. This clone was recorded only once. Germline lookup yields CDR1 LNHDA and CDR2 SQIVND (reference sequence). The J segment lost 9 bases and the V segment lost 4 bases, leaving 11 bases of the junction unmatched. CDR3 length equals 16 residues.

The specimen was peripheral blood. The rearrangement links TRBV19 to TRBJ2-3; TRBD2 matches at 12 bases. The sequence came from a woman aged 55-70 years with active COVID-19. The CDR3 nucleotides are TGTGCCAGTAGTACCCTAGCGGGAGGGCGTGTGGGGACGCAGTATTTT. Protein: CASSTLAGGRVGTQYF.